This TCR beta chain was identified in a study of blood T cells in healthy people across ages. CDR1 is DFQATT, CDR2 SNEGSKA, per germline (reference sequence). J was trimmed by 4 bases and V by 4 bases; bases with no gene match: 2. This CDR3 is 14 amino acids long. Alongside a J-beta primer mix, a sample-barcoded 5' primer served in a second PCR lasting 7 to 11 cycles. One entry per CDR3 protein, called by TCRdb with MiXCR from the 5' RACE reads. Of 550,000 to 600,000 distinct CDR3 sequences listed, roughly 28% are singletons. This TCR was recovered from a woman in her 70s in good health. This sequence joins TRBV20-1 and TRBJ2-1; 12 bases match TRBD2. Material: blood. The CDR3 DNA reads TGCAGTGCTATACTAGCGGGAGGTTACAATGAGCAGTTCTTC. Its translation: CSAILAGGYNEQFF.